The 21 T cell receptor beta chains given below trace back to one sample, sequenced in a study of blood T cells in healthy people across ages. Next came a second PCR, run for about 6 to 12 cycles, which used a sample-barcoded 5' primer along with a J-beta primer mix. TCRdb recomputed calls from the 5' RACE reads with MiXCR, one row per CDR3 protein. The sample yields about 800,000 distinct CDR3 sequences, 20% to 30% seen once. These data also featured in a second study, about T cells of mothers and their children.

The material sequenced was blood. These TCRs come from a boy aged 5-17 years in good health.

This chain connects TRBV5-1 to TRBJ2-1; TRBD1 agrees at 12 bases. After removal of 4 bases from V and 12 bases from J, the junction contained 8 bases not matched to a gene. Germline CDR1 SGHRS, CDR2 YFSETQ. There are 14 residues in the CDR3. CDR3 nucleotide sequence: TGCGCCAGCAGCGAGGGACAGGGGGCCCTCTCGCAGTTCTTC. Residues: CASSEGQGALSQFF.

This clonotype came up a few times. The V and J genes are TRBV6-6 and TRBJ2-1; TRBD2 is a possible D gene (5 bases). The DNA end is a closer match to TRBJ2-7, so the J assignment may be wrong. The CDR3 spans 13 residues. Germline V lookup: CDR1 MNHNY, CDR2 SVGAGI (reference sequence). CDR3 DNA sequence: TGTGCCAGCAGCCCCGGGATCAACTACGAGCAGTACTTC. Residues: CASSPGINYEQYF.

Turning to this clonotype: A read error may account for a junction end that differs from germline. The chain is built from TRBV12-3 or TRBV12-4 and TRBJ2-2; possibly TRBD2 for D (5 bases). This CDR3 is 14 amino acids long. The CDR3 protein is CASSFGEYTGELFF. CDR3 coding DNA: TGTGCCAGCAGTTTCGGGGAGTACACCGGGGAGCTGTTCTTT.

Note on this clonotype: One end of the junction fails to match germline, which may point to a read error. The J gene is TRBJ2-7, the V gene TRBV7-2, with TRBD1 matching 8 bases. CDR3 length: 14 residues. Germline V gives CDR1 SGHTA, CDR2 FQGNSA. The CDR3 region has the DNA TGTGCCAGCAGCACTCGGACAGGGCCCTACGGGCAGTACTTC. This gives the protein CASSTRTGPYGQYF.

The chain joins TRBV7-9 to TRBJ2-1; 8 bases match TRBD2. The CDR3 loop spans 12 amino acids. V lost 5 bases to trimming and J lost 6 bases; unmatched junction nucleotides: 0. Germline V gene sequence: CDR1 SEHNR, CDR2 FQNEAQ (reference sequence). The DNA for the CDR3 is TGTGCCAGCAGCACTAGCGGCAATGAGCAGTTCTTC. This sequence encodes CASSTSGNEQFF.

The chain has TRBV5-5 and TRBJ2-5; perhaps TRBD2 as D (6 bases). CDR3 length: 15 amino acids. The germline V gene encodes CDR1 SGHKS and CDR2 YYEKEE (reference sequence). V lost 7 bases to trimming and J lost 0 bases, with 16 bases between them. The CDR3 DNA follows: TGTGCCAGCTCGGGCGGGGCTACGTACCAAGAGACCCAGTACTTC. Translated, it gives CASSGGATYQETQYF.

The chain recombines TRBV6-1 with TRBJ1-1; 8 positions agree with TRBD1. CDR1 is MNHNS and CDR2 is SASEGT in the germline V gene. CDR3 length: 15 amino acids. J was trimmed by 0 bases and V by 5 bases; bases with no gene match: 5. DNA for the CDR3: TGTGCCAGCAGTAGACCGGGACAGGTGAACACTGAAGCTTTCTTT. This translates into CASSRPGQVNTEAFF.

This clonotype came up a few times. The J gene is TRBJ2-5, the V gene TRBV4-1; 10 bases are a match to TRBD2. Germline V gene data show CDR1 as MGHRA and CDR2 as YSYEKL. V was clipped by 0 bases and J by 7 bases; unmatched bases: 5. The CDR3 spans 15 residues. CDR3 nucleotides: TGCGCCAGCAGCCAAGATGACGGGACTAGCGCGACCCAGTACTTC. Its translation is CASSQDDGTSATQYF.

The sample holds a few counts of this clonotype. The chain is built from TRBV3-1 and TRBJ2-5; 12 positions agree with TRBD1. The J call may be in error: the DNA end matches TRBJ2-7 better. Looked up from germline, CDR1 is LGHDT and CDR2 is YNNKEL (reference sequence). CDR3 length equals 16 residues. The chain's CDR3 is CASSRQTGTGGAEQYF. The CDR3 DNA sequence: TGTGCCAGCAGCCGACAAACGGGGACAGGGGGCGCCGAGCAGTACTTC.

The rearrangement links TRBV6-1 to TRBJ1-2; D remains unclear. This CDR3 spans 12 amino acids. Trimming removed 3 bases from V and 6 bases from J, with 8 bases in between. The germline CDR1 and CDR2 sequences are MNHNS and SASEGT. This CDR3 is CASSEGFDGYTF. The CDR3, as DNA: TGTGCCAGCAGTGAGGGCTTTGATGGCTACACCTTC.

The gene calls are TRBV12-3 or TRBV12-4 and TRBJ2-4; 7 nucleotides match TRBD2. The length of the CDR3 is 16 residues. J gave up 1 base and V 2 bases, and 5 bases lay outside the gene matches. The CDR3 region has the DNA TGTGCCAGCAGTTTATCCGGGGGGAGGGCCAAAAACATTCAGTACTTC. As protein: CASSLSGGRAKNIQYF.

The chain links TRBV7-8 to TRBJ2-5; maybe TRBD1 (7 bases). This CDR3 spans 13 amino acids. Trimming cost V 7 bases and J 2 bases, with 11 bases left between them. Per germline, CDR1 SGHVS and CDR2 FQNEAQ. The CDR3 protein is CASTGGPQETQYF. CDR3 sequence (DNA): TGTGCCAGCACAGGGGGGCCGCAAGAGACCCAGTACTTC.

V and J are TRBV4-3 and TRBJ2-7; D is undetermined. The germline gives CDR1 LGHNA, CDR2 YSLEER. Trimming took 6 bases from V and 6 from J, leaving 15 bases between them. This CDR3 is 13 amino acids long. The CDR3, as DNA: TGCGCCAGCAGTCAATGGAAGTTGAGCGAGCAGTACTTC. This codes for CASSQWKLSEQYF.

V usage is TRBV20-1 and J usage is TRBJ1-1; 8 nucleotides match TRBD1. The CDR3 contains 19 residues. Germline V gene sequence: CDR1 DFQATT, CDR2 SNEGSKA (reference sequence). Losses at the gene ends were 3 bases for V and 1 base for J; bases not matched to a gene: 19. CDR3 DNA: TGCAGTGCTAGGAAAACTCAGGCAGGGGGCTGGTTCGGGAACACTGAAGCTTTCTTT. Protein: CSARKTQAGGWFGNTEAFF.

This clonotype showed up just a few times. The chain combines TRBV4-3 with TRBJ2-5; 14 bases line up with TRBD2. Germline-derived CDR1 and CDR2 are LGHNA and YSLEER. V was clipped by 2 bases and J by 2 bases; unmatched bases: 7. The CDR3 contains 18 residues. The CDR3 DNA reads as TGCGCCAGCAGCCAATTAGGACTAGCGGGGGGCCCACAAGAGACCCAGTACTTC. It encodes CASSQLGLAGGPQETQYF.

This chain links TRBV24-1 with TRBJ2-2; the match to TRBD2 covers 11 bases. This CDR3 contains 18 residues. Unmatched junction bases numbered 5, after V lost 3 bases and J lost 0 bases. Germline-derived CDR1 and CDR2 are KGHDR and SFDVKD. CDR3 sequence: CATSDPTSGAPNTGELFF. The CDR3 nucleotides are TGTGCCACCAGTGATCCGACTAGCGGGGCCCCGAACACCGGGGAGCTGTTTTTT.

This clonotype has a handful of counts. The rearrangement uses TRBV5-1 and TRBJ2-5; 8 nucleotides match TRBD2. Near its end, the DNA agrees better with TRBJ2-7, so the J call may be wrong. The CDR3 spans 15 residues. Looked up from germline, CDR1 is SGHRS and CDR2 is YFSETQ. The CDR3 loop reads CASSLEGTSSYEQYF. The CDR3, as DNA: TGCGCCAGCAGCTTGGAAGGGACTAGCTCCTACGAGCAGTACTTC.

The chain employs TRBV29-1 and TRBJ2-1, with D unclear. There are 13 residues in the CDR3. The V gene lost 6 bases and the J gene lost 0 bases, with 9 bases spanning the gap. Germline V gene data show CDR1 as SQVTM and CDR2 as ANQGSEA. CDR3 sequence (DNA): TGCAGCGTCGACGAGAACTCCTACAATGAGCAGTTCTTC. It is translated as CSVDENSYNEQFF.

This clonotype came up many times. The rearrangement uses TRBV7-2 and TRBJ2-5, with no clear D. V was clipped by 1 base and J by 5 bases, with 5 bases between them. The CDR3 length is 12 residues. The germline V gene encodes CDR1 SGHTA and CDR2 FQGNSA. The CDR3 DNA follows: TGTGCCAGCAGCTTAGGGTGGGAGACCCAGTACTTC. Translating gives CASSLGWETQYF.

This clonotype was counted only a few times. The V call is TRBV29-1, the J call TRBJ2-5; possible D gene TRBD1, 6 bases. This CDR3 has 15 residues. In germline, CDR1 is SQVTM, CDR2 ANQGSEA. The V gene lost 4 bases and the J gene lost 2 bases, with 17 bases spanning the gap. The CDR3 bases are TGCAGCGTTGCCAAAGGGCAGGGGCTACAAGAGACCCAGTACTTC. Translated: CSVAKGQGLQETQYF.

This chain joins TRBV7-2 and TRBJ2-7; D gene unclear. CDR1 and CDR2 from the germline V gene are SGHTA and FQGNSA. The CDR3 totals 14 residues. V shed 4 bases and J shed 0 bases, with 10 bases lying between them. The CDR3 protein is CASSSTVFSYEQYF. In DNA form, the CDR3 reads TGTGCCAGCAGCTCGACTGTTTTCTCCTACGAGCAGTACTTC. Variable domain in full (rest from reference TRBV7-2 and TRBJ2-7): GAGVSQSPSNKVTEKGKDVELRCDPISGHTALYWYRQSLGQGLEFLIYFQGNSAPDKSGLPSDRFSAERTGGSVSTLTIQRTQQEDSAVYLCASSSTVFSYEQYFGPGTRLTVT.